A single sample gave rise to the 28 T cell receptor beta chains below, sequenced in a study of shared clonotypes between healthy human individuals (dated by TCRdb to about 2020). Library preparation was by the immunoSEQ multiplex PCR assay. The table comes from immuneACCESS by way of TCRdb, which keeps in-frame sequences with V and J called. Part of the clones is missing from these tables; in studies checked, under half for an unresolved V gene and the rest for unknown reasons. The sample includes more than 2 million clones, with around 95% observed a single time. The ten top clones hold less than 0.15% of the sample. The source material was naive CD4+ T cells sorted from blood. Taken with the paper, the label for cell subset or site translates to: CD45RA+ positively selected. These receptors came from a man younger than 35 in good health.

This clone was picked up one time. V gene TRBV10-3 combines with J gene TRBJ2-7; tentatively, D is TRBD1 (5 bases). The CDR3 has 13 residues. The V end was cut by 5 bases, the J end by 1 base, with 9 bases between. Germline CDR1 reads ENHRY; CDR2 reads SYGVKD. The CDR3 reads CAISTGRSYEQYF. CDR3 DNA: TGTGCCATCAGTACAGGACGATCCTACGAGCAGTACTTC.

The chain recombines TRBV10-3 with TRBJ1-5; TRBD1 matches at 10 bases. The trim removed 8 bases at V and 6 bases at J, leaving 4 bases unmatched. Germline V gives CDR1 ENHRY, CDR2 SYGVKD. The CDR3 has 13 residues. The DNA of the CDR3 is TGTGCCATCGGAGGGACAGGGGTTCAGCCCCAGCATTTT. This gives the protein CAIGGTGVQPQHF.

V and J are TRBV5-1 and TRBJ2-3, with 7 bases matching TRBD2. CDR1 and CDR2 (germline): SGHRS, YFSETQ. The CDR3 totals 12 residues. Germline trimming cut 7 bases from V and 3 bases from J; bases unmatched to any gene: 2. CDR3 in DNA: TGCGCCAGCCGGCGGGGGACAGATACGCAGTATTTT. It encodes CASRRGTDTQYF.

The chain uses TRBV5-4 and TRBJ1-4; TRBD1 aligns across 8 bases. Germline lookup yields CDR1 SGHNT and CDR2 YYREEE (reference sequence). CDR3 length: 15 amino acids. V lost 5 bases, J lost 3 bases, and 6 bases stayed unmatched. The CDR3 spells CASRPGQGPNEKLFF. The CDR3 DNA follows: TGTGCCAGCAGACCCGGACAGGGCCCTAATGAAAAACTGTTTTTT.

The CDR3 sequence is CASSRGGEEKLFF. In DNA, the CDR3 is TGCGCCAGCAGCAGAGGGGGGGAAGAAAAACTGTTTTTT. The chain has TRBV4-1 and TRBJ1-4, with a possible D match to TRBD1 (6 bases). The CDR3 is 13 residues long. CDR1 and CDR2 from the germline V gene are MGHRA and YSYEKL. Trimming stripped 5 bases from V and 8 bases from J, with 12 bases between.

The chain links TRBV5-1 to TRBJ2-5; a possible D gene is TRBD2 (7 bases). Trimming stripped 7 bases from V and 5 bases from J, with 15 bases between. Germline V gene data show CDR1 as SGHRS and CDR2 as YFSETQ. The CDR3 has 13 residues. CDR3 region: CASGGGPMETQYF. The DNA of the CDR3 is TGCGCCAGCGGGGGGGGCCCTATGGAGACCCAGTACTTC.

This clone was counted once. The V and J genes are TRBV2 and TRBJ2-7; TRBD1 agrees at 9 bases. This CDR3 has 16 amino acids. With 5 bases clipped from V and 3 bases from J, the junction kept 11 bases outside the gene matches. Germline lookup yields CDR1 SNHLY and CDR2 FYNNEI. The CDR3 nucleotides are TGTGCCAGCAGTCGAATCGAACAGGGGGCGCGCTACGAGCAGTACTTC. It yields the protein CASSRIEQGARYEQYF.

This chain links TRBV25-1 with TRBJ1-2; D remains ambiguous. The CDR3 is 15 amino acids. Germline V gene data show CDR1 as MGHDK and CDR2 as SYGVNS. V lost 1 base and J lost 2, with 11 bases in between. The CDR3 DNA follows: TGTGCCAGCAGTGAATCGGAGGGATCAAACTATGGCTACACCTTC. Its translation: CASSESEGSNYGYTF.

The V and J genes are TRBV10-3 and TRBJ1-2; no firm D call. Germline V gene sequence: CDR1 ENHRY, CDR2 SYGVKD. The CDR3 extends over 12 amino acids. Deletions cut 3 bases from V and 4 bases from J, with 6 bases between. The CDR3 coding sequence is TGTGCCATCAGTGACGAAGGCTATGGCTACACCTTC. Its translation is CAISDEGYGYTF.

The genes are TRBV19 and TRBJ1-5; D gene uncertain. With 3 bases removed from V and 6 bases from J, the gap between germline ends came to 9 bases. Germline CDR1 is LNHDA and CDR2 is SQIVND (reference sequence). The CDR3 is 13 residues long. The CDR3 bases are TGTGCCAGTAGTATTCGCGGGCCTCAGCCCCAGCATTTT. It encodes CASSIRGPQPQHF.

V gene TRBV28 combines with J gene TRBJ1-1; D ambiguous. CDR3 length: 15 residues. Trimming left V 4 bases short and J 4 bases short, with 16 bases between. Looked up from germline, CDR1 is MDHEN and CDR2 is SYDVKM. CDR3 residues: CASSSLFDETTEAFF. CDR3 sequence (DNA): TGTGCCAGCAGTTCCCTATTCGACGAAACCACTGAAGCTTTCTTT. The entire variable domain, with the rest obtained from reference TRBV28 and TRBJ1-1, is as follows: DVKVTQSSRYLVKRTGEKVFLECVQDMDHENMFWYRQDPGLGLRLIYFSYDVKMKEKGDIPEGYSVSREKKERFSLILESASTNQTSMYLCASSSLFDETTEAFFGQGTRLTVV.

This sequence joins TRBV5-4 and TRBJ2-5; 11 positions agree with TRBD2. The CDR3 spans 15 residues. Per germline, CDR1 SGHNT and CDR2 YYREEE (reference sequence). J was trimmed by 3 bases and V by 4 bases; bases with no gene match: 5. CDR3 residues: CASSPQLAGEETQYF. In DNA form, the CDR3 reads TGTGCCAGCAGCCCCCAACTAGCGGGAGAAGAGACCCAGTACTTC.

The chain uses TRBV6-5 and TRBJ1-4, with TRBD1 matching over 8 bases. V was clipped by 0 bases and J by 2 bases; unmatched bases: 2. Germline V gene sequence: CDR1 MNHEY, CDR2 SVGAGI. This CDR3 is 16 amino acids long. The CDR3 is CASSYSGTGTNEKLFF. In nucleotides, the CDR3 is TGTGCCAGCAGTTACTCGGGGACAGGCACTAATGAAAAACTGTTTTTT.

The gene calls are TRBV5-6 and TRBJ2-2; D gene unclear. In germline, CDR1 is SGHDT, CDR2 YYEEEE. V shed 1 base and J shed 3 bases, with 13 bases lying between them. This CDR3 comprises 16 residues. CDR3 DNA: TGTGCCAGCAGCTTGCGAACTATTCTGTACACCGGGGAGCTGTTTTTT. Its protein product is CASSLRTILYTGELFF.

V and J are TRBV7-2 and TRBJ2-3; D gene ambiguous. Trimming left V 2 bases short and J 3 bases short, with 9 bases between. The CDR3 is 14 residues long. Looked up from germline, CDR1 is SGHTA and CDR2 is FQGNSA. The CDR3 region is CASSLRLGTDTQYF. For the CDR3, the DNA is TGTGCCAGCAGCTTACGTCTGGGTACAGATACGCAGTATTTT.

J is TRBJ1-1 and V is TRBV19; 12 bases map to TRBD1. The germline V gene has CDR1 LNHDA and CDR2 SQIVND (reference sequence). The ends lost 7 bases at V and 7 bases at J; junction bases unmatched: 10. The CDR3 sequence is 15 residues long. The CDR3 DNA reads as TGTGCCAGTAACACCGGGACAGGGGGCATCCTTGAAGCTTTCTTT. Protein: CASNTGTGGILEAFF.

The CDR3 nucleotides read TGTGCCAGCAGTATAAGTTCCTCCTACAATGAGCAGTTCTTC. Residues: CASSISSSYNEQFF. The chain uses TRBV6-5 and TRBJ2-1; D is undetermined. The CDR3 is 14 amino acids. In germline, CDR1 is MNHEY, CDR2 SVGAGI. V gave up 5 bases and J gave up 0 bases, with 8 bases separating them.

The V call is TRBV7-9, the J call TRBJ2-5; the match to TRBD2 covers 7 bases. The CDR3 covers 16 residues. The V gene's germline CDR1 is SEHNR and CDR2 FQNEAQ (reference sequence). V dropped 1 base and J dropped 0; count of bases not matched to a gene: 5. CDR3 region: CASSLEAGVYQETQYF. CDR3 nucleotides: TGTGCCAGCAGCTTAGAGGCGGGAGTGTACCAAGAGACCCAGTACTTC.

The rearrangement links TRBV5-4 to TRBJ1-2; maybe TRBD1 (6 bases). Trimming left V 4 bases short and J 8 bases short, with 21 bases between. The CDR3 loop spans 15 amino acids. In germline, CDR1 is SGHNT, CDR2 YYREEE (reference sequence). CDR3 coding DNA: TGTGCCAGCAGCCTACAATTACAGGGTTTAGGAGGCTACACCTTC. Protein product: CASSLQLQGLGGYTF.

CDR3 sequence (DNA): TGTGCCAGCAGCCGGACTAGCACTGAGCAGTTCTTC. This encodes CASSRTSTEQFF. This chain connects TRBV6-5 to TRBJ2-1; 8 bases are shared with TRBD2. The CDR3 extends over 12 amino acids. The trim removed 6 bases at V and 9 bases at J, leaving 4 bases unmatched. Germline CDR1 is MNHEY and CDR2 is SVGAGI.

This sequence joins TRBV7-9 and TRBJ2-2, with a weak D call TRBD1 (6 bases). The CDR3 covers 15 residues. Germline CDR1 is SEHNR and CDR2 is FQNEAQ (reference sequence). The V end lost 3 bases, the J end lost 0 bases, and 8 bases lay between the germline ends. CDR3 loop: CASSLDSTNTGELFF. CDR3 nucleotide sequence: TGTGCCAGCAGCTTGGACAGTACGAACACCGGGGAGCTGTTTTTT. The variable domain in full, with the rest retrieved from reference TRBV7-9 and TRBJ2-2, is DTGVSQNPRHKITKRGQNVTFRCDPISEHNRLYWYRQTLGQGPEFLTYFQNEAQLEKSRLLSDRFSAERPKGSFSTLEIQRTEQGDSAMYLCASSLDSTNTGELFFGEGSRLTVL.

This chain links TRBV6-5 with TRBJ2-1, with TRBD2 matching 8 bases. The CDR3 length is 14 residues. V was clipped by 6 bases and J by 7 bases; unmatched bases: 8. Germline lookup yields CDR1 MNHEY and CDR2 SVGAGI. The CDR3 is CASRREEVRNEQFF. Here the CDR3 DNA reads TGTGCCAGCAGGCGGGAGGAAGTAAGGAATGAGCAGTTCTTC.

J is TRBJ1-1 and V is TRBV30; D is possibly TRBD1 (6 bases). Per germline, CDR1 GTSNPN and CDR2 SVGIG (reference sequence). The CDR3 loop spans 15 amino acids. V lost 5 bases and J lost 4, with 20 bases in between. CDR3 sequence reads: CAWVPRPGAGTEAFF. The CDR3 DNA reads TGTGCCTGGGTCCCTAGGCCGGGGGCAGGCACTGAAGCTTTCTTT.

The chain carries TRBV7-2 and TRBJ1-2, with D unresolved. The CDR3 spans 15 residues. Trimming cost V 5 bases and J 2 bases, with 15 bases left between them. Germline V CDR1 and CDR2: SGHTA, FQGNSA. CDR3 protein: CASSPGQLQNYGYTF. CDR3 DNA: TGTGCCAGCAGCCCCGGGCAGCTCCAAAACTATGGCTACACCTTC.

The chain uses TRBV4-3 and TRBJ2-3; D is unresolved. Deletions cut 4 bases from V and 5 bases from J, with 13 bases between. Germline CDR1 is LGHNA and CDR2 is YSLEER. The CDR3 consists of 14 residues. The CDR3, as DNA: TGCGCCAGCAGCCGGGTCGTGGCGTTAGATACGCAGTATTTT. Its translation: CASSRVVALDTQYF.

This clone was observed once. Other DNA sequences from this sample encode an identical CDR3 as well. The chain couples TRBV6-1 to TRBJ1-6; TRBD1 agrees at 7 bases. This CDR3 is 14 amino acids long. CDR1 and CDR2 from the germline V gene are MNHNS and SASEGT. The V and J ends lost 3 bases and 7 bases, in that order; junction bases with no gene match: 3. This CDR3 reads CASSEQGGNSPLHF. The CDR3 DNA follows: TGTGCCAGCAGTGAGCAGGGGGGCAATTCACCCCTCCACTTT.

The V call is TRBV7-2, the J call TRBJ1-1; D not certain. Germline V CDR1 and CDR2: SGHTA, FQGNSA. The CDR3 is made up of 15 amino acids. V lost 5 bases and J lost 0, with 13 bases in between. The CDR3 protein is CASSPRGGMNTEAFF. The CDR3 bases are TGTGCCAGCAGCCCCCGGGGAGGGATGAACACTGAAGCTTTCTTT.

The CDR3 coding sequence is TGCGCCAGCAGCCCGGAAACTCATAATTCACCCCTCCACTTT. Amino acids: CASSPETHNSPLHF. This rearrangement joins TRBV5-1 to TRBJ1-6, with D unclear. Per germline, CDR1 SGHRS and CDR2 YFSETQ. The CDR3 runs to 14 residues. V lost 4 bases and J lost 5, with 10 bases in between.